A single sample is the source of the 28 T cell receptor beta chains below, sequenced in a study of graft-versus-host responses after intestinal transplantation. Grafts had their tissue processed, releasing intraepithelial and lamina propria lymphocytes. Profiling relied on immunoSEQ multiplex PCR, and the TCRdb table lists in-frame clones only, not all of them. Among around 9,800 clones listed, around 84% were seen once. The input for sequencing was ileum tissue, taken about 530 days after intestinal transplant. The receptors shown here come from a human patient who received an intestinal transplant, so some T cells may come from the graft donor.

This chain links TRBV21-1 with TRBJ1-5; TRBD1, as called in the table, went unchecked against the DNA. TRBV21-1 is labeled a pseudogene. CDR3 length equals 15 residues. CDR3 region: CASSRDRGFHQPQHF. In nucleotides, the CDR3 is TGTGCCAGCAGCCGGGACAGGGGGTTCCATCAGCCCCAGCATTTT.

Regarding this clone: A much larger clonotype is one base distant, so this may be a read error. This chain links TRBV2 with TRBJ2-7; D possibly corresponds to TRBD1 (6 bases). Trimming removed 2 bases from V and 4 bases from J, with 12 bases in between. CDR3 length: 14 amino acids. Germline V gene lookup returns CDR1 SNHLY and CDR2 FYNNEI. The CDR3 sequence: CASSEPLGGYEQYF. The CDR3 DNA sequence: TGTGCCAGCAGTGAACCACTAGGGGGATACGAGCAGTACTTC.

The rearrangement uses TRBV28 and TRBJ2-2; the match to TRBD2 covers 11 bases. CDR3 length: 15 amino acids. The germline gives CDR1 MDHEN, CDR2 SYDVKM. V dropped 6 bases and J dropped 3; count of bases not matched to a gene: 3. The CDR3 coding sequence is TGTGCCAGCAGCCTTAGCGGGAGGGACACCGGGGAGCTGTTTTTT. It codes for CASSLSGRDTGELFF.

By proportion, this clone is large. V and J are TRBV19 and TRBJ1-6, with 7 bases fitting TRBD1. Germline values: CDR1 LNHDA, CDR2 SQIVND (reference sequence). The CDR3 length is 15 residues. The V and J ends lost 7 bases and 7 bases, in that order; junction bases with no gene match: 10. The CDR3 sequence is CASKSPTGRNSPLHF. Written as DNA, the CDR3 is TGTGCCAGTAAATCCCCGACAGGGAGGAATTCACCCCTCCACTTT.

The V and J genes are TRBV4-2 and TRBJ2-2; 7 bases align to TRBD1. The ends lost 0 bases at V and 4 bases at J; junction bases unmatched: 5. CDR1 is LGHNA, CDR2 YNFKEQ, per germline. CDR3 length: 16 residues. CDR3 in DNA: TGTGCCAGCAGCCAAGACGTGACAGGGTCCACCGGGGAGCTGTTTTTT. Amino acid sequence: CASSQDVTGSTGELFF.

This chain links TRBV4-3 with TRBJ2-7; D is unclear. The CDR3 runs 13 residues. Trimming left V 0 bases short and J 6 bases short, with 9 bases between. The germline V gene has CDR1 LGHNA and CDR2 YSLEER. The CDR3 nucleotides are TGCGCCAGCAGCCAAGATCATGGGCTCGAGCAGTACTTC. Its protein is CASSQDHGLEQYF.

This rearrangement joins TRBV5-5 to TRBJ1-2, with TRBD1 matching 7 bases. Trimming cost V 6 bases and J 1 base; bases outside gene matches: 9. Germline CDR1 SGHKS, CDR2 YYEKEE (reference sequence). The CDR3 is 15 residues long. CDR3 in DNA: TGTGCCAGCACCGACAGGGCGGGGGGTAACTATGGCTACACCTTC. Encoded protein: CASTDRAGGNYGYTF.

A few counts support this clone. This chain connects TRBV5-1 to TRBJ2-7; the match to TRBD2 covers 12 bases. The CDR3 spans 14 residues. Germline CDR1 reads SGHRS; CDR2 reads YFSETQ. With 1 base clipped from V and 10 bases from J, the junction kept 6 bases outside the gene matches. The CDR3: CASSLRLAGGHQYF. The CDR3 nucleotides read TGCGCCAGCAGCTTGAGGCTAGCGGGAGGGCACCAGTACTTC.

The rearrangement links TRBV6-6 to TRBJ1-1, with D hard to call. Germline V gene lookup returns CDR1 MNHNY and CDR2 SVGAGI (reference sequence). CDR3 length: 15 residues. With 0 bases removed from V and 1 base from J, the gap between germline ends came to 9 bases. Here the CDR3 DNA reads TGTGCCAGCAGTTACTCGAGAGGCCAGAACACTGAAGCTTTCTTT. This gives the protein CASSYSRGQNTEAFF.

V is TRBV5-6 and J is TRBJ2-4; D call uncertain. Trimming left V 2 bases short and J 7 bases short, with 7 bases between. Germline CDR1 and CDR2: SGHDT and YYEEEE. The CDR3 has 12 residues. This CDR3 is CASSLGTNIQYF. Written as DNA, the CDR3 is TGTGCCAGCAGCTTAGGCACCAACATTCAGTACTTC.

Only a few counts were recorded for this clone. This chain uses TRBV5-1 with TRBJ1-1, with 10 bases matching TRBD1. This CDR3 comprises 15 residues. Germline values: CDR1 SGHRS, CDR2 YFSETQ. The V gene end was trimmed by 0 bases and the J gene end by 4 bases; junction bases not matched to a gene: 3. The CDR3 spells CASSLGQGASTEAFF. In DNA form, the CDR3 reads TGCGCCAGCAGCTTGGGACAGGGGGCGAGCACTGAAGCTTTCTTT.

CDR3 amino acids: CASSQQGSEQYF. DNA for the CDR3: TGTGCCAGCTCACAACAGGGTAGCGAGCAGTACTTC. The chain employs TRBV18 and TRBJ2-5; D is possibly TRBD1 (6 bases). Matching the DNA end better, TRBJ2-7 makes the J call doubtful. Germline values: CDR1 KGHSH, CDR2 LQKENI. The CDR3 runs 12 residues.

Comments on this clone: The same CDR3 can be traced to other DNA sequences in this sample. The V gene is TRBV7-6, the J gene TRBJ2-3, with a tentative D call TRBD2 (5 bases). The CDR3 spans 18 residues. CDR1 is SGHVS, CDR2 FNYEAQ, per germline. Between the trimmed V and J ends, which lost 2 bases and 2 bases, there was a span of 20 bases. The CDR3 is CASSLLGFGAALTDTQYF. CDR3 sequence (DNA): TGTGCCAGCAGCTTATTAGGCTTTGGAGCGGCCCTCACAGATACGCAGTATTTT.

The chain employs TRBV9 and TRBJ2-3; D call uncertain. Germline V gives CDR1 SGDLS, CDR2 YYNGEE. V lost 0 bases to trimming and J lost 3 bases, with 5 bases between them. CDR3 length: 13 amino acids. The DNA for the CDR3 is TGTGCCAGCAGCGTAGCAGTGACAGATACGCAGTATTTT. Translated: CASSVAVTDTQYF.

This chain uses TRBV4-1 with TRBJ1-1; unclear D gene. In germline, CDR1 is MGHRA, CDR2 YSYEKL. The CDR3 spans 16 residues. V was pared by 3 bases and J by 8 bases, with 22 bases between. The CDR3 DNA sequence: TGCGCCAGCAGCCAGCCTGATAGGCCCGGACCGTCCGAAGCTTTCTTT. This codes for CASSQPDRPGPSEAFF.

This rearrangement joins TRBV5-4 to TRBJ2-7; no reliable D call. The ends were cut back, 0 bases at V and 5 bases at J, with 9 bases in the middle. The CDR3 contains 13 residues. Germline CDR1 reads SGHNT; CDR2 reads YYREEE (reference sequence). CDR3 sequence: CASSLDGVDEQYF. The CDR3 DNA reads as TGTGCCAGCAGCTTGGATGGTGTAGACGAGCAGTACTTC.

A few counts support this clone. The V call is TRBV11-2, the J call TRBJ1-2; D remains unclear. Germline CDR1 SGHAT, CDR2 FQNNGV. CDR3 length equals 15 residues. Trimming pared 1 base from V and 5 bases from J, leaving 14 bases between. In nucleotides, the CDR3 is TGTGCCAGCAGCTTAGGGGCGGGTCTGGGGTATGGCTACACCTTC. Its translation: CASSLGAGLGYGYTF.

The rearrangement links TRBV10-2 to TRBJ1-2; D is uncertain. Per germline, CDR1 WSHSY and CDR2 SAAADI. V lost 5 bases and J 0 bases, leaving 4 bases between the germline ends. There are 12 residues in the CDR3. The chain's CDR3 is CASSTANYGYTF. The CDR3 DNA reads as TGCGCCAGCAGTACAGCTAACTATGGCTACACCTTC.

J is TRBJ1-1 and V is TRBV29-1; D perhaps matches TRBD1 (6 bases). The germline V gene encodes CDR1 SQVTM and CDR2 ANQGSEA. CDR3 length: 12 residues. The V gene lost 4 bases and the J gene lost 6 bases, with 12 bases spanning the gap. Here the CDR3 DNA reads TGCAGCGTTGCCAGGGGAGAACCTGAAGCTTTCTTT. Its translation is CSVARGEPEAFF. The variable domain in full, completed from reference TRBV29-1 and TRBJ1-1, reads SAVISQKPSRDICQRGTSLTIQCQVDSQVTMMFWYRQQPGQSLTLIATANQGSEATYESGFVIDKFPISRPNLTFSTLTVSNMSPEDSSIYLCSVARGEPEAFFGQGTRLTVV.

This clone was counted between two and nine times. This sequence joins TRBV5-5 and TRBJ1-1; 9 bases map to TRBD1. Trimming cost V 2 bases and J 4 bases; bases outside gene matches: 0. Germline V CDR1 and CDR2: SGHKS, YYEKEE (reference sequence). The CDR3 has 13 amino acids. CDR3 DNA: TGTGCCAGCAGCTTACAGGGGGCCACTGAAGCTTTCTTT. Its translation: CASSLQGATEAFF.

The chain joins TRBV9 to TRBJ2-1, with D tentatively TRBD2 (7 bases). Trimming pared 4 bases from V and 0 bases from J, leaving 17 bases between. Germline-derived CDR1 and CDR2 are SGDLS and YYNGEE. The length of the CDR3 is 17 residues. CDR3 amino acids: CASSQGTTVRSYNEQFF. Written as DNA, the CDR3 is TGTGCCAGCAGCCAGGGGACTACAGTTCGCTCCTACAATGAGCAGTTCTTC.

This sequence joins TRBV2 and TRBJ1-6, with D possibly matching TRBD1 (6 bases). The CDR3 contains 14 residues. Deletions cut 6 bases from V and 5 bases from J, with 11 bases between. Germline CDR1 reads SNHLY; CDR2 reads FYNNEI. In DNA, the CDR3 is TGTGCCAGCAGCCGGGACACTAATAATTCACCCCTCCACTTT. Residues: CASSRDTNNSPLHF.

This clone is labeled large (0.1 to 1%). This chain uses TRBV4-1 with TRBJ1-6; D ambiguous. Per the germline V gene, CDR1 is MGHRA and CDR2 is YSYEKL. V was pared by 0 bases and J by 7 bases, with 4 bases between. The CDR3 runs to 13 residues. The CDR3 DNA is TGCGCCAGCAGCCAAGATGCAAATTCACCCCTCCACTTT. This gives the protein CASSQDANSPLHF.

The CDR3 DNA follows: TGCGCCAGCAGCTTGGCGGCTAAACAGGTTTCGACTGAAGCTTTCTTT. Translation gives CASSLAAKQVSTEAFF. The chain links TRBV5-1 to TRBJ1-1, with a tentative D call TRBD1 (5 bases). Trimming stripped 0 bases from V and 5 bases from J, with 17 bases between. The CDR3 is 16 amino acids. Germline lookup yields CDR1 SGHRS and CDR2 YFSETQ.

This clone was detected only a few times. V usage is TRBV5-1 and J usage is TRBJ2-3; TRBD1 aligns across 7 bases. The germline gives CDR1 SGHRS, CDR2 YFSETQ. The CDR3 is 15 amino acids. V lost 4 bases and J lost 0; bases outside the gene matches: 5. CDR3 sequence (DNA): TGCGCCAGCAGCATTCAGGGGGTGAGCACAGATACGCAGTATTTT. Its protein product is CASSIQGVSTDTQYF.

V gene TRBV27 combines with J gene TRBJ2-3, with a possible D match to TRBD2 (6 bases). Per the germline V gene, CDR1 is MNHEY and CDR2 is SMNVEV (reference sequence). The CDR3 totals 16 residues. V lost 7 bases and J lost 0, with 17 bases in between. The DNA for the CDR3 is TGTGCCAGCACCCAATACGGGGGTCTTAGCACAGATACGCAGTATTTT. Its protein product is CASTQYGGLSTDTQYF.

The chain joins TRBV19 to TRBJ2-3; 7 bases map to TRBD2. V lost 0 bases and J lost 0; bases outside the gene matches: 12. Germline CDR1 LNHDA, CDR2 SQIVND (reference sequence). This CDR3 has 19 amino acids. CDR3: CASSIDSEGGSISTDTQYF. The CDR3 DNA is TGTGCCAGTAGTATAGATTCCGAGGGAGGGTCGATTAGCACAGATACGCAGTATTTT.

This clone was detected only once. J is TRBJ2-7 and V is TRBV27; TRBD1 might be the D (8 bases). This CDR3 spans 15 amino acids. Deletions cut 5 bases from V and 1 base from J, with 15 bases between. Germline CDR1 MNHEY, CDR2 SMNVEV (reference sequence). This CDR3 reads CASSLHRGGSYEQYF. CDR3 sequence (DNA): TGTGCCAGCAGTCTTCACAGGGGGGGTTCCTACGAGCAGTACTTC.